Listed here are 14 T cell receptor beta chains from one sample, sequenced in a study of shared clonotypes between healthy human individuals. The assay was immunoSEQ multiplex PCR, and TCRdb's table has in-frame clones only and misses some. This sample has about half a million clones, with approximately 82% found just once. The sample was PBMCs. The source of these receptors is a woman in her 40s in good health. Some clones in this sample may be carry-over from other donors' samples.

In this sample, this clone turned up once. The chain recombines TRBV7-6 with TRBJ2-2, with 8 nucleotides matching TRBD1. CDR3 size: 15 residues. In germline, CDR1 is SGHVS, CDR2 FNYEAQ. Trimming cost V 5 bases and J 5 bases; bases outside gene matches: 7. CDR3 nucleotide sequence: TGTGCCAGCAGCGCGGCAGGGGGCTTTACCGGGGAGCTGTTTTTT. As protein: CASSAAGGFTGELFF.

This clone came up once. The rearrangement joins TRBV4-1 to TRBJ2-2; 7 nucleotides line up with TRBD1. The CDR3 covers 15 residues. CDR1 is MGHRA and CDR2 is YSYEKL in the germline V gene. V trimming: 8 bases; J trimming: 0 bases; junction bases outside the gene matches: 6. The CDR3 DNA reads TGCGCCAGCTCGCGACAGGGATCGAACACCGGGGAGCTGTTTTTT. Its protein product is CASSRQGSNTGELFF.

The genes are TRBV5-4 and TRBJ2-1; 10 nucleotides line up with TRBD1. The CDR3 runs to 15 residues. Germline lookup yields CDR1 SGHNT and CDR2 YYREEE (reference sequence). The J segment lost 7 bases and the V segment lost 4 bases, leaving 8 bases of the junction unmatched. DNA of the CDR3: TGTGCCAGCAGCCCGGCAGGACAGGGGGGGAATGAGCAGTTCTTC. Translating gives CASSPAGQGGNEQFF. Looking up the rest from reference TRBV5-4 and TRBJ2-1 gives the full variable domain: ETGVTQSPTHLIKTRGQQVTLRCSSQSGHNTVSWYQQALGQGPQFIFQYYREEENGRGNFPPRFSGLQFPNYSSELNVNALELDDSALYLCASSPAGQGGNEQFFGPGTRLTVL.

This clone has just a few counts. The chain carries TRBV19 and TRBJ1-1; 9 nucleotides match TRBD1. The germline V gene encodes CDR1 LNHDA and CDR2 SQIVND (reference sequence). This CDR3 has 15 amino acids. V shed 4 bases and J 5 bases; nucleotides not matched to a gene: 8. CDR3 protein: CASSREYRGQTEAFF. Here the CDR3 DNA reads TGTGCCAGTAGTAGAGAATACAGGGGGCAGACTGAAGCTTTCTTT.

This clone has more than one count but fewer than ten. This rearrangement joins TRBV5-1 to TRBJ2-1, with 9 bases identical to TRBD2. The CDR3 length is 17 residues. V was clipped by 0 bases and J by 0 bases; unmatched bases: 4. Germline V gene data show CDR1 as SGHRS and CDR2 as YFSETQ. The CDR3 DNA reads TGCGCCAGCAGCTTGGTTCCTAGCGGGAACTCCTACAATGAGCAGTTCTTC. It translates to CASSLVPSGNSYNEQFF.

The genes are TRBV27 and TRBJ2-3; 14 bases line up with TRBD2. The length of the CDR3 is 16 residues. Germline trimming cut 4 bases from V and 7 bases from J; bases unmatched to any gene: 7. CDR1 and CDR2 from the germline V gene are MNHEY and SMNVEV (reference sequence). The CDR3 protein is CASSSHGTSGSYTQYF. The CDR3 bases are TGTGCCAGCAGTTCGCACGGGACTAGCGGGAGTTATACGCAGTATTTT.

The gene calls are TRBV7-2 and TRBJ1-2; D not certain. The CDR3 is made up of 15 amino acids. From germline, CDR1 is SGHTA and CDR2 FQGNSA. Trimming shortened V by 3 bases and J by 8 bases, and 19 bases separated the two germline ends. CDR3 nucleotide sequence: TGTGCCAGCAGCTTTCGGTCGGGCCTCCGGGAGGGCTACACCTTC. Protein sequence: CASSFRSGLREGYTF.

CDR3 sequence (DNA): TGTGCCTGGAGAACGGCAGGGGGTTCCTACGAGCAGTACTTC. The encoded protein is CAWRTAGGSYEQYF. The chain combines TRBV30 with TRBJ2-7; 7 bases agree with TRBD1. CDR1 and CDR2 (germline): GTSNPN, SVGIG (reference sequence). This CDR3 spans 14 amino acids. V was clipped by 3 bases and J by 1 base; unmatched bases: 6.

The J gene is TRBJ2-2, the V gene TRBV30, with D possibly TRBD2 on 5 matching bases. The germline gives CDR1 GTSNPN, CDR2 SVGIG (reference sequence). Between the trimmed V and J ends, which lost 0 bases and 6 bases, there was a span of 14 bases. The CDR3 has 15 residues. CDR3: CAWSVLDPGAGELFF. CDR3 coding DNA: TGTGCCTGGAGTGTACTAGATCCTGGGGCCGGGGAGCTGTTTTTT.

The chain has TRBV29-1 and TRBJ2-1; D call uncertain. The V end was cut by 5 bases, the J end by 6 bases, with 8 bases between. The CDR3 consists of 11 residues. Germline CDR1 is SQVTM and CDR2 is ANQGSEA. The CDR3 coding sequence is TGCAGCGTTCGGGCTGGCAATGAGCAGTTCTTC. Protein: CSVRAGNEQFF.

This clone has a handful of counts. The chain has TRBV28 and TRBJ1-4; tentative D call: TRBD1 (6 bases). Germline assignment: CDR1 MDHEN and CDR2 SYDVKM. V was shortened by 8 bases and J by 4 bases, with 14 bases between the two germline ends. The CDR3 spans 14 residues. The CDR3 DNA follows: TGTGCCAGCGGGGGCCGCCGATTTAATGAAAAACTGTTTTTT. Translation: CASGGRRFNEKLFF.

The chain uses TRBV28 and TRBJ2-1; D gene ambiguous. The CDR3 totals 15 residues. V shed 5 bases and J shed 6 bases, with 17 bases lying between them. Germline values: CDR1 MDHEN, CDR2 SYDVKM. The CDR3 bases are TGTGCCAGCAGTCCGCTAGGAAGGGCCGGCAATGAGCAGTTCTTC. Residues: CASSPLGRAGNEQFF.

Here the CDR3 DNA reads TGTGCCAGCAGCATCACGGGACAACCTAATGAAAAACTGTTTTTT. It codes for CASSITGQPNEKLFF. The chain is built from TRBV5-4 and TRBJ1-4; the D gene is possibly TRBD1 (6 bases). This CDR3 has 15 amino acids. Germline lookup yields CDR1 SGHNT and CDR2 YYREEE (reference sequence). Between the trimmed V and J ends, which lost 4 bases and 3 bases, there was a span of 13 bases.

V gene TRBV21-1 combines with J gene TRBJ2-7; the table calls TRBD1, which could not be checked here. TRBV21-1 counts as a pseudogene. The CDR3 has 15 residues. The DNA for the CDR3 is TGTGCCAGCAGCAACCTGACAGGATTGTTATGCGAGCAGTACTTC. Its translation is CASSNLTGLLCEQYF.